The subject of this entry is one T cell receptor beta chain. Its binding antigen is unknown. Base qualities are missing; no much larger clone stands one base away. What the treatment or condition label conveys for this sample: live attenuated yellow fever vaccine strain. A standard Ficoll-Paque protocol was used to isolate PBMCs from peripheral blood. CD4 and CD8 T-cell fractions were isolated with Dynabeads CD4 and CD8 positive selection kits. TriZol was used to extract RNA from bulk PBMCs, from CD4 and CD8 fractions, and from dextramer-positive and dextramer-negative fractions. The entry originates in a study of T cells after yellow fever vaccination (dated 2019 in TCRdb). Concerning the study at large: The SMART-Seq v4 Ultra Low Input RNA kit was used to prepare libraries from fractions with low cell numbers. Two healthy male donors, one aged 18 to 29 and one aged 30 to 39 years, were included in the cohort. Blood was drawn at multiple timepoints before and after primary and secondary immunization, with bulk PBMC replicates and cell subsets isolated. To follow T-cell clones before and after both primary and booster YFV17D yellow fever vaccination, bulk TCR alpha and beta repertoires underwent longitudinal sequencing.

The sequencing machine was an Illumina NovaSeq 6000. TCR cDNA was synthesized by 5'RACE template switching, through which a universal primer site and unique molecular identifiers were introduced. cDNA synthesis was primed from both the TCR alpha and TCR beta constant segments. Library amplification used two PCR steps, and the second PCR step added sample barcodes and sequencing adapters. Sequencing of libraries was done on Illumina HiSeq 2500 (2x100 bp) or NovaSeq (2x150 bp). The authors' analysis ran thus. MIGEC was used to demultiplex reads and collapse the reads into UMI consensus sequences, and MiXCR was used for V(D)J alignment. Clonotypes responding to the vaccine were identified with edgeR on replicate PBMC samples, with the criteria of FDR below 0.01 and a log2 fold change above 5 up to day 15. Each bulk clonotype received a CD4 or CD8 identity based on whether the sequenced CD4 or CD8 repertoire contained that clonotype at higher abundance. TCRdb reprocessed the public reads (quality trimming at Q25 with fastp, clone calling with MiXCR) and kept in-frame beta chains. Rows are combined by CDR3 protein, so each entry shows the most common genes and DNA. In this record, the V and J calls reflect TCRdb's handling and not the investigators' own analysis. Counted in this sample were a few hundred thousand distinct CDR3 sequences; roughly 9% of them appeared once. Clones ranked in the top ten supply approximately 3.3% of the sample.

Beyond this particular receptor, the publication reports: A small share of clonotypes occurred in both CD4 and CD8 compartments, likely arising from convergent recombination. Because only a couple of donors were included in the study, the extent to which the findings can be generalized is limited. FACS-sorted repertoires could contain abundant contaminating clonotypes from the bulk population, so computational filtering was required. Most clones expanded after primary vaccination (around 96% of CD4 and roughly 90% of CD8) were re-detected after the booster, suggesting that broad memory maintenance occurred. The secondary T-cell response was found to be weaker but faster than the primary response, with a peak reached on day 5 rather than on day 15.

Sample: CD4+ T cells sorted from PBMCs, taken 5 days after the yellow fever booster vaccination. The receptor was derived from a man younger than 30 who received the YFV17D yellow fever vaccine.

Here the CDR3 is given as CASSQGGVGYNEQFF. The sequenced DNA: TGTGCCAGCAGCCAAGGGGGGGTGGGGTACAATGAGCAGTTCTTC. The V gene is TRBV4-2 and the J gene is TRBJ2-1; perhaps TRBD2 is the D gene, with 6 bases matching. Relative to germline, V is 1 base shorter and J is 4 bases shorter, with 11 bases between their ends. The CDR3 runs 15 amino acids, cysteine and phenylalanine included. Just the 45-base CDR3 DNA is kept, in frame starting at base 1. The CDR1 and CDR2 encoded by the germline V gene are LGHNA and YNFKEQ.